The entry below describes one T cell receptor (beta chain). Its antigen remains unknown. These data come from a study of cytomegalovirus exposure and HLA in healthy donors. Whole-study findings and limits: Reportedly, diagnosis of cytomegalovirus status by the classifier showed high specificity and sensitivity.

V lost 2 bases and J lost 4; bases outside the gene matches: 7. Per the germline V gene, CDR1 is GTSNPN and CDR2 is SVGIG (reference sequence). The CDR3 covers 14 residues. Everyone who donated was a healthy bone marrow donor. Use of 60 Vbeta and 13 Jbeta primers characterized the PCR. Measured with immunoSEQ multiplex PCR; TCRdb has only the in-frame clones, and not every one. The sample has 160,000 or so clones; 80% to 90% are singletons. Sequencing used PBMCs. The chain has TRBV30 and TRBJ1-2, with 7 nucleotides matching TRBD1. The TCR sequence derives from a woman between 18 and 30 years old in good health and CMV-seronegative. The chain's CDR3 is CAWSPQGPLYGYTF. Written as DNA, the CDR3 is TGTGCCTGGAGTCCACAGGGGCCCCTCTATGGCTACACCTTC.